This passage covers 5 T cell receptor beta chains from one sample sequenced in a study of blood T cell repertoires in COVID-19. Sequencing used immunoSEQ multiplex PCR; TCRdb keeps in-frame clones, though not all of them. The table records roughly 260,000 clones, 88% of them present only once. The material sequenced was peripheral blood. All receptors derive from a man in his sixties who had recovered from COVID-19.

This chain uses TRBV5-1 with TRBJ2-1; D is undetermined. Germline CDR1 is SGHRS and CDR2 is YFSETQ. The CDR3 is made up of 16 amino acids. V was shortened by 0 bases and J by 15 bases, with 25 bases between the two germline ends. CDR3 residues: CASSLGHADLTTQLFF. The CDR3 region has the DNA TGCGCCAGCAGCTTGGGACACGCTGACCTAACAACCCAGCTGTTCTTC. Variable domain in full (rest from reference TRBV5-1 and TRBJ2-1): KAGVTQTPRYLIKTRGQQVTLSCSPISGHRSVSWYQQTPGQGLQFLFEYFSETQRNKGNFPGRFSGRQFSNSRSEMNVSTLELGDSALYLCASSLGHADLTTQLFFGPGTRLTVL.

The chain combines TRBV7-2 with TRBJ2-1; TRBD2 matches 8 bases. The V and J ends lost 4 bases and 7 bases, in that order; junction bases with no gene match: 12. Germline V lookup: CDR1 SGHTA, CDR2 FQGNSA. The CDR3 runs 16 residues. CDR3 sequence (DNA): TGTGCCAGCAGCTCCCGAGTGCGGGGGGCCGAAAATGAGCAGTTCTTC. This codes for CASSSRVRGAENEQFF.

This clone was recorded a few times. The genes are TRBV2 and TRBJ1-4; TRBD1 is a possible D gene (6 bases). CDR3 length: 14 residues. CDR1 is SNHLY and CDR2 is FYNNEI in the germline V gene. The germline V and J ends were trimmed by 7 bases and 8 bases, with 17 bases remaining between them. The CDR3: CASTPRGAREKLFF. DNA for the CDR3: TGTGCCAGCACCCCTCGGGGGGCTAGGGAAAAACTGTTTTTT.

The V and J genes are TRBV12-3 or TRBV12-4 and TRBJ2-2, with TRBD1 as a possible D gene (5 bases). The length of the CDR3 is 13 residues. Trimming took off 5 bases at V and 3 bases at J, with 7 bases between the two ends. CDR3 nucleotide sequence: TGTGCCAGCAGTCCAGGGTACACCGGGGAGCTGTTTTTT. Protein: CASSPGYTGELFF.

J is TRBJ1-1 and V is TRBV7-9, with TRBD1 as a possible D gene (6 bases). Germline CDR1 and CDR2: SEHNR and FQNEAQ (reference sequence). V gave up 4 bases and J gave up 0 bases, with 12 bases separating them. There are 15 residues in the CDR3. CDR3 protein: CASSSPQGLNTEAFF. Written as DNA, the CDR3 is TGTGCCAGCAGCTCCCCACAGGGACTGAACACTGAAGCTTTCTTT.